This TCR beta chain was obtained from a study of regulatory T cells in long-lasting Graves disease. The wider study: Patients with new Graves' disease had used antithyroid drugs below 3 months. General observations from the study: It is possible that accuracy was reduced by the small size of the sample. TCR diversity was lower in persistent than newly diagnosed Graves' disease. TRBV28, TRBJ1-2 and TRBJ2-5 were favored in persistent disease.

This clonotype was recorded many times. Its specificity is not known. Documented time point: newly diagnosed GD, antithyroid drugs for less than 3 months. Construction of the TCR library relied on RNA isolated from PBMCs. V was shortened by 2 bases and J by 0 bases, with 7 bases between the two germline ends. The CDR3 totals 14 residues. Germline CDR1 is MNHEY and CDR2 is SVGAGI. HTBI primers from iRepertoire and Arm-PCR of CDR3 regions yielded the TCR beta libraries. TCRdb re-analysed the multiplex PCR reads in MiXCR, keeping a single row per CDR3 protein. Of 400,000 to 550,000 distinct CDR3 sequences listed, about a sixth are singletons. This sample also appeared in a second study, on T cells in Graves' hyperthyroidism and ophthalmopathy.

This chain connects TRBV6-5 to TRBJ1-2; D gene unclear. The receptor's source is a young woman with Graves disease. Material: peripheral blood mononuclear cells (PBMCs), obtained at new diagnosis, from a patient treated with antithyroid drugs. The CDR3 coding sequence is TGTGCCAGCAGTTACAAAACTTCTAACTATGGCTACACCTTC. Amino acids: CASSYKTSNYGYTF.